This T cell receptor (beta chain) was found in a study of T cells in Graves' hyperthyroidism and ophthalmopathy. Trimming took off 2 bases at V and 0 bases at J, with 8 bases between the two ends. The length of the CDR3 is 14 residues. The germline V gene has CDR1 SGHTA and CDR2 FQGNSA. Study findings and constraints: The model's output predicted ophthalmopathy at a median of around 7 months prior to onset.

Turning to this clonotype: Antigen: not known.

Amplification targeted TCR beta CDR3 regions from RNA transcripts. HTBI primers were employed in a first-round RT-PCR of the TCR CDR3. TCRdb reprocessed the multiplex PCR reads via MiXCR and lists one record per CDR3 protein. This table holds around 300,000 distinct CDR3 sequences, approximately 15% found once. The clonotype was recovered from a woman under 40 with Graves' hyperthyroidism. The chain is built from TRBV7-2 and TRBJ2-7; D remains ambiguous. The sequenced sample was blood. The CDR3 DNA reads as TGTGCCAGCAGCTTAAGTGTAACCTCCTACGAGCAGTACTTC. It is translated as CASSLSVTSYEQYF.